A single T cell receptor beta chain is shown here with its context. There is no known antigen for this receptor. No much larger clonotype is one base removed from it; base qualities were not supplied. Using the deep immunoSEQ assay, multiplex PCR amplified TCR CDR3 regions from genomic DNA. Extracted genomic DNA from each cell subset was distributed evenly across all wells of several immunoSEQ 96-well plates, and each plate was treated as a replicate. For unsorted PBMC, each replicate PCR was loaded with about 280 ng genomic DNA, equivalent to 30,000 or so T cell genomes. Ten immunoSEQ deep assay plates were used to sequence unsorted PBMC genomic DNA. Purified libraries were measured with a Qubit 3.0 fluorometer, size-checked on a Bioanalyzer 2100, and measured again with the KAPA Library Quantification kit. Every immunoSEQ 96-well plate was sequenced on a dedicated single-read 150-cycle Illumina NextSeq 550 flow cell. Per the authors' processing: Because only junctional sequences without quality scores were contained in the immunoSEQ output, filtering matching that applied to full-length reads could not be performed. To assign V/J genes and CDR3, sequences were annotated using PyIR, a Python wrapper for IgBLAST v1.9, with IMGT germline references. Any read was removed if the V/J assignment was weak (E-value above 1e-6), the CDR3 was missing, or the read contained stop codons, out-of-frame junctions, or ambiguous translated residues. V3J clonotypes were defined by identical inferred V gene, J gene, and CDR3 amino acid sequence. The percentage overlap between two repertoires was calculated by dividing the number of shared unique clonotypes by the size of the smaller repertoire. RTK rarefaction, the Chao1 estimator, and Recon v2.1 estimates of unobserved clonotypes were used to assess repertoire richness. This immuneACCESS table, as held by TCRdb, lists in-frame sequences with V and J called but not all clones. Of the missing ones, under half trace to an unresolved V gene in checked studies; the others have no known cause. V, J and clone size reflect that table, while D and trimming were determined from the DNA. A total of some 490,000 clones appear in this sample, about 72% of them only once. The top ten hold around 12% of the sample.

The sample comes from a study of shared clonotypes between healthy human individuals (TCRdb year 2020). About the investigation overall: The cohort included a few men and a couple of women between 18 and 49 years of age. Libraries were prepared and TCR repertoires were sequenced by different laboratories using diverse techniques, in order to increase sequencing depth and limit assay-specific biases. Between about 0.9 and 9 billion PBMCs per donor were obtained by leukapheresis. To estimate repertoire size and how much clonotype sharing occurs between individuals, the study deeply sequenced the blood TCR repertoires of five healthy adults. General conclusions and limits of the study: Pairwise subsampling led to the expectation that sequencing depth would affect the degree of clonotype sharing among donors. Sampling was restricted to blood, and TCR repertoires in tissues likely differ from the TCR repertoires found in blood. The small number of donors limited the genetic and exposure-history diversity represented.

From its cysteine to its phenylalanine, the CDR3 spans 11 amino acids. The entry retains the CDR3 DNA only, 33 bases that are in frame from base 1. V gives up 3 bases and J gives up 9 bases, and the segment between their germline ends measures 8 bases. As encoded in the germline V gene (reference sequence), CDR1 is DFQATT while CDR2 is SNEGSKA. The donors were healthy, HIV-negative adults who had no recently reported acute infections or vaccinations. Every donor was a Caucasian adult residing in Nashville, Tennessee, USA. For unsorted samples, tens of millions of PBMCs were counted, and genomic DNA was extracted using the QIAamp DNA Blood Mini kit. Blood was obtained by leukapheresis, after which PBMCs were separated by Ficoll-Histopaque density gradient centrifugation and cryopreserved in liquid nitrogen vapor phase.

This clonotype was sampled from a middle-aged woman in good health. Some clones in this sample may be carry-over from other donors' samples. Rearrangement joined TRBV20-1 to TRBJ2-2; the D gene is unclear. Material: PBMCs. This receptor has the CDR3 CSARPRRELFF. The nucleotide sequence reads as follows: TGCAGTGCTAGGCCCAGGAGGGAGCTGTTTTTT.